This entry lists 27 T cell receptor beta chains sequenced from one sample in a study of glioma-infiltrating T cells. The iRepertoire nested amplicon-rescue multiplex PCR amplified TCR alpha and beta CDR3s from RNA. From the multiplex PCR reads, TCRdb called clonotypes with MiXCR, one entry per CDR3 protein. The profile covers roughly 120,000 distinct CDR3 sequences, with roughly 23% appearing a single time and nearly 15% taken by the ten largest. Sequenced: glioma tissue, nonneoplastic brain tissue, or PBMCs (not recorded which). The source is a human donor with low-grade glioma or glioblastoma, undergoing nonglioma brain surgery, or in good health (not recorded which).

This sequence joins TRBV19 and TRBJ2-1; a weak D match, TRBD2 (6 bases). The V gene's germline CDR1 is LNHDA and CDR2 SQIVND (reference sequence). The CDR3 contains 15 residues. The V end lost 10 bases, the J end lost 4 bases, and 20 bases lay between the germline ends. The CDR3 reads CATRQWDSVYNEQFF. The CDR3 DNA follows: TGTGCCACTAGACAATGGGACTCCGTTTACAATGAGCAGTTCTTC.

This clonotype showed up many times. The V gene is TRBV2, the J gene TRBJ2-7; no definite D call. The CDR3 length is 12 residues. The V gene's germline CDR1 is SNHLY and CDR2 FYNNEI. Trimming left V 4 bases short and J 3 bases short, with 7 bases between. The CDR3 DNA follows: TGTGCCAGCAGTGTCCTGATCTACGAGCAGTACTTC. Amino acid sequence: CASSVLIYEQYF.

Comments on this clonotype: This may be a read error, as it is one base from a much larger clone. This chain uses TRBV28 with TRBJ1-1, with 7 bases aligning to TRBD1. The trim removed 4 bases at V and 0 bases at J, leaving 2 bases unmatched. CDR1 and CDR2 from the germline V gene are MDHEN and SYDVKM. The CDR3 totals 14 residues. The DNA of the CDR3 is TGTGCCAGCAGTTCAACAGGGGTGAACACTGAAGCTTTCTTT. Protein product: CASSSTGVNTEAFF.

This clonotype was detected ten times or more. V is TRBV4-2 and J is TRBJ2-2, with no clear D. Germline loops: CDR1 LGHNA, CDR2 YNFKEQ. Trimming removed 5 bases from V and 0 bases from J, with 10 bases in between. This CDR3 region has 15 residues. In nucleotides, the CDR3 is TGTGCCAGCAGCGGAGTGGGCACGAACACCGGGGAGCTGTTTTTT. Amino acids: CASSGVGTNTGELFF.

In this sample, this clonotype turned up many times. J is TRBJ1-6 and V is TRBV7-2, with D hard to call. Germline V gene data show CDR1 as SGHTA and CDR2 as FQGNSA. The V gene lost 2 bases and the J gene lost 6 bases, with 14 bases spanning the gap. This CDR3 is built from 16 residues. The CDR3 region is CASSLTAPGVNSPLHF. CDR3 sequence (DNA): TGTGCCAGCAGCTTAACGGCGCCCGGGGTTAATTCACCCCTCCACTTT.

V is TRBV6-2 or TRBV6-3 and J is TRBJ2-1, with D tentatively TRBD2 (5 bases). Trimming took off 11 bases at V and 15 bases at J, with 29 bases between the two ends. CDR1 MNHEY and CDR2 SVGEGT come from the germline V gene. This CDR3 spans 14 amino acids. The CDR3 reads CARRWAGPSPAPFF. CDR3 in DNA: TGTGCCCGCCGTTGGGCGGGCCCCTCCCCTGCGCCGTTCTTC.

This clonotype was seen at least ten times. Here the CDR3 reads CASSRERADTQYF. As DNA, the CDR3 is TGTGCCAGCAGTCGAGAGCGGGCAGATACGCAGTATTTT. The gene calls are TRBV7-2 and TRBJ2-3, with D perhaps matching TRBD2 (6 bases). Germline V gives CDR1 SGHTA, CDR2 FQGNSA. The V gene lost 6 bases and the J gene lost 4 bases, with 11 bases spanning the gap. The CDR3 covers 13 residues.

This clonotype has a count of ten or more. This rearrangement joins TRBV29-1 to TRBJ2-7; 10 nucleotides agree with TRBD1. The CDR3 is made up of 14 amino acids. Unmatched junction bases numbered 13, after V lost 7 bases and J lost 7 bases. Germline lookup yields CDR1 SQVTM and CDR2 ANQGSEA. Written as DNA, the CDR3 is TGCAGCGGTCCCGGGACAGGGGTGTGGGTTGAGCAGTACTTC. Translating gives CSGPGTGVWVEQYF.

This clonotype was seen repeatedly, ten times or more. The chain uses TRBV11-2 and TRBJ2-1, with D possibly TRBD2 on 5 matching bases. Germline CDR1 is SGHAT and CDR2 is FQNNGV. This CDR3 has 11 residues. The V and J ends lost 3 bases and 14 bases respectively, with 11 bases between them. This chain's CDR3 is CASSFGELEFF. The CDR3 DNA sequence: TGTGCCAGCAGCTTTGGGGAGTTGGAGTTCTTC.

This rearrangement joins TRBV3-1 to TRBJ2-3, with D perhaps matching TRBD2 (6 bases). Germline CDR1 reads LGHDT; CDR2 reads YNNKEL (reference sequence). The CDR3 is 14 amino acids. Deletions cut 4 bases from V and 5 bases from J, with 13 bases between. CDR3 sequence reads: CASSRPSEGDTQYF. The CDR3 DNA sequence: TGTGCCAGCAGCCGCCCGTCGGAGGGAGATACGCAGTATTTT.

With respect to this clonotype: The junction does not match germline at one end; this may be a read error. The CDR3 region is CASSFVLAGGGEQSF. The CDR3 DNA reads as TGCGCCAGCAGCTTTGTACTAGCGGGAGGGGGTGAGCAGTCCTTC. The genes are TRBV5-1 and TRBJ2-1; the match to TRBD2 covers 13 bases. CDR1 is SGHRS, CDR2 YFSETQ, per germline. The CDR3 is 15 amino acids.

Comments on this clonotype: Being one base from a much bigger clone, this may be a read error. The chain has TRBV28 and TRBJ2-7, with D unclear. Germline V gives CDR1 MDHEN, CDR2 SYDVKM. This CDR3 region has 12 residues. V lost 7 bases to trimming and J lost 2 bases, with 9 bases between them. This chain's CDR3 is CASKASPYEQYF. The CDR3 DNA reads TGTGCCAGCAAGGCTAGTCCCTACGAGCAGTACTTC. Full variable domain (missing parts from reference TRBV28 and TRBJ2-7): DVKVTQSSRYLVKRTGEKVFLECVQDMDHENMFWYRQDPGLGLRLIYFSYDVKMKEKGDIPEGYSVSREKKERFSLILESASTNQTSMYLCASKASPYEQYFGPGTRLTVT.

On this clonotype itself: A read error may produce the germline difference seen at one junction end. V gene TRBV27 combines with J gene TRBJ1-1; D is possibly TRBD1 (6 bases). Germline V lookup: CDR1 MNHEY, CDR2 SMNVEV (reference sequence). The CDR3 has 17 amino acids. CDR3 DNA sequence: TGTGCCAACAGTTTAACTCCAGGGGCAGGCATCGTCGCTGAAGCTTTCTTT. It yields the protein CANSLTPGAGIVAEAFF.

As regards this clonotype: A clone one base away is much larger, so this may be a read error. Lacking the conserved final phenylalanine or tryptophan, this CDR3 likely reflects a read error. This chain uses TRBV11-1 with TRBJ2-5, with no clear D. Trimming shortened V by 5 bases and J by 0 bases, and 13 bases separated the two germline ends. The CDR3 is 15 amino acids. Germline V CDR1 and CDR2: SGHAT, FQDESV (reference sequence). DNA of the CDR3: TGTGCCAGCAGCGCGGTGTGGACCGACCAAGAGACCCAGTACCTC. Protein: CASSAVWTDQETQYL.

Regarding this clonotype: A much bigger clone sits one base away, suggesting this may be a read error. The chain recombines TRBV7-2 with TRBJ2-5, with 7 positions matching TRBD2. Germline V gives CDR1 SGHTA, CDR2 FQGNSA. The CDR3 has 15 amino acids. This chain's CDR3 is CSSSLIGNGGETQYF. CDR3 nucleotides: TGTTCCAGCAGCTTAATTGGCAACGGGGGGGAGACCCAGTACTTC.

This clonotype was counted ten times or more. This chain links TRBV3-1 with TRBJ2-1; 10 bases map to TRBD2. The CDR3 covers 14 residues. CDR1 is LGHDT, CDR2 YNNKEL, per germline (reference sequence). J gave up 7 bases and V 6 bases, and 6 bases lay outside the gene matches. This chain's CDR3 is CASRTSGNLNEQFF. CDR3 bases: TGTGCCAGCAGAACTAGCGGGAATTTGAATGAGCAGTTCTTC.

About this clonotype: This sequence may be a read error, since a much larger clone differs from it by one base. The chain uses TRBV6-1 and TRBJ2-1; 12 nucleotides match TRBD2. Germline CDR1 and CDR2: MNHNS and SASEGT. The length of the CDR3 is 14 residues. The CDR3 loop is CASRLAGGSNEQLF. The DNA of the CDR3 is TGTGCCAGCAGACTAGCGGGGGGCAGCAATGAGCAGCTCTTC.

This clonotype was detected many times. CDR3 in amino acids: CATSDPSTADGFGTDTQYF. The CDR3 region has the DNA TGTGCCACCAGTGACCCTTCGACAGCGGACGGTTTTGGCACAGATACGCAGTATTTT. The gene calls are TRBV24-1 and TRBJ2-3; perhaps D is TRBD1 or TRBD2 (5 bases each). V was trimmed by 4 bases and J by 1 base, leaving 23 bases between them. Looked up from germline, CDR1 is KGHDR and CDR2 is SFDVKD. The CDR3 consists of 19 residues.

This clonotype came up a few times. This chain connects TRBV5-6 to TRBJ2-7, with D possibly being TRBD2 (5 bases). V dropped 4 bases and J dropped 0 bases, with 17 bases sitting between them. This CDR3 comprises 16 residues. Germline lookup yields CDR1 SGHDT and CDR2 YYEEEE. This CDR3 reads CASSLPGGWSSYEQYF. CDR3 coding DNA: TGTGCCAGCAGCCTACCTGGAGGCTGGAGCTCCTACGAGCAGTACTTC. The full variable domain, completed using reference TRBV5-6 and TRBJ2-7, is DAGVTQSPTHLIKTRGQQVTLRCSPKSGHDTVSWYQQALGQGPQFIFQYYEEEERQRGNFPDRFSGHQFPNYSSELNVNALLLGDSALYLCASSLPGGWSSYEQYFGPGTRLTVT.

The table lists this clonotype with many counts. This rearrangement joins TRBV6-1 to TRBJ2-7, with TRBD2 matching 12 bases. V was clipped by 8 bases and J by 1 base; unmatched bases: 12. Per germline, CDR1 MNHNS and CDR2 SASEGT. CDR3 length: 17 amino acids. The CDR3, as DNA: TGTGCCAGCCGCTCCGGGACTAGCGGGTGGGTTTCCTACGAGCAGTACTTC. Translated: CASRSGTSGWVSYEQYF.

This clonotype was detected many times. The V gene is TRBV7-7, the J gene TRBJ1-4; TRBD1 matches 9 bases. The germline gives CDR1 SSHAT, CDR2 FNYEAQ (reference sequence). This CDR3 contains 14 residues. CDR3 amino acids: CASGPGTGNEKLFF. The DNA for the CDR3 is TGTGCTAGCGGACCCGGGACAGGGAATGAAAAACTGTTTTTT. Complete variable domain (other parts from reference TRBV7-7 and TRBJ1-4): GAGVSQSPRYKVTKRGQDVTLRCDPISSHATLYWYQQALGQGPEFLTYFNYEAQPDKSGLPSDRFSAERPEGSISTLTIQRTEQRDSAMYRCASGPGTGNEKLFFGSGTQLSVL.

Turning to this clonotype: A read error is possible here, since a much larger clone lies one base away. This chain connects TRBV4-1 to TRBJ1-4; D uncertain. The CDR3 totals 14 residues. In germline, CDR1 is MGHRA, CDR2 YSYEKL. Between the trimmed V and J ends, which lost 0 bases and 7 bases, there was a span of 9 bases. In nucleotides, the CDR3 is TGCGCCAGCAGCCAAGATACGGCAAGTGAAAAACTGTTTTTT. Translated: CASSQDTASEKLFF.

As for this clonotype: A single base separates this from a much larger clone, so it may be a read error. V is TRBV12-3 or TRBV12-4 and J is TRBJ2-1, with D unclear. V was trimmed by 1 base and J by 0 bases, leaving 7 bases between them. The CDR3 extends over 15 amino acids. The chain's CDR3 is CASSLGLISYNEQFF. The DNA of the CDR3 is TGTGCCAGCAGTTTAGGGCTTATCTCCTACAATGAGCAGTTCTTC.

This clonotype was observed at least ten times. DNA for the CDR3: TGCGCCAGCAGCCAAACCCAGACAGCGAACACTGAAGCTTTCTTT. It yields the protein CASSQTQTANTEAFF. The chain carries TRBV4-1 and TRBJ1-1, with a possible D match to TRBD1 (5 bases). The CDR3 spans 15 residues. Germline V gene data show CDR1 as MGHRA and CDR2 as YSYEKL. V lost 2 bases and J lost 1, with 11 bases in between.

This clonotype was recorded at least ten times. The gene calls are TRBV15 and TRBJ1-1; D unclear. This CDR3 contains 17 residues. Trimming stripped 0 bases from V and 0 bases from J, with 14 bases between. Per germline, CDR1 LNHNV and CDR2 YYDKDF (reference sequence). The CDR3 region has the DNA TGTGCCACCAGCAGAGATCACGGGAGGAATCTGAACACTGAAGCTTTCTTT. It codes for CATSRDHGRNLNTEAFF. The full variable domain, in which reference TRBV15 and TRBJ1-1 provide the parts outside the CDR3, is DAMVIQNPRYQVTQFGKPVTLSCSQTLNHNVMYWYQQKSSQAPKLLFHYYDKDFNNEADTPDNFQSRRPNTSFCFLDIRSPGLGDTAMYLCATSRDHGRNLNTEAFFGQGTRLTVV.

The chain links TRBV5-4 to TRBJ2-1; D not resolved. There are 14 residues in the CDR3. The ends were cut back, 4 bases at V and 0 bases at J, with 8 bases in the middle. Per germline, CDR1 SGHNT and CDR2 YYREEE (reference sequence). The CDR3 sequence is CASSIDGSYNEQFF. In DNA form, the CDR3 reads TGTGCCAGCAGCATAGACGGCTCCTACAATGAGCAGTTCTTC.

This clonotype showed up many times. The chain employs TRBV6-1 and TRBJ2-6; D not certain. Trimming removed 6 bases from V and 2 bases from J, with 14 bases in between. The CDR3 consists of 16 residues. Germline CDR1 is MNHNS and CDR2 is SASEGT. The CDR3 nucleotides read TGTGCCAGCAGAGCGTCCGGGTACGCTGGGGCCAACGTCCTGACTTTC. Protein sequence: CASRASGYAGANVLTF.